This T cell receptor beta chain comes out of a study of blood T cells in healthy people across ages. This CDR3 has 15 residues. CDR1 and CDR2 (germline): DFQATT, SNEGSKA (reference sequence). V lost 2 bases, J lost 3 bases, and 13 bases lay in between. Using a J-beta primer mix together with a sample-barcoded 5' primer, a second PCR was run for about 7 to 12 cycles. TCRdb fed the 5' RACE reads into MiXCR, producing one record per CDR3 protein. The sample includes 850,000 to 1,000,000 distinct CDR3 sequences, about 51% seen only once; the top ten take 20% to 25%. Sequenced input: blood. The J gene is TRBJ2-2, the V gene TRBV20-1; D might be TRBD1 or TRBD2, each matching 5 bases. This TCR derives from a woman in her sixties or seventies in good health. The CDR3, as DNA: TGCAGTGCTAGAACGTGGGGACGGGACACCGGGGAGCTGTTTTTT. It translates to CSARTWGRDTGELFF.